The 19 T cell receptor beta chains below all came from one sample that was sequenced in a study of T cell changes during pregnancy in multiple sclerosis. The table came from immunoSEQ multiplex PCR; TCRdb's copy has only in-frame clones and leaves some out. The repertoire consists of 50,000 to 70,000 clones, with about 92% occurring once and the leading ten covering approximately 2%. This specimen was peripheral blood, taken after pregnancy. The origin of the receptors is a female donor with multiple sclerosis, enrolled in a pregnancy study.

The sample holds one count of this clone. The chain employs TRBV13 and TRBJ1-2; 7 bases are shared with TRBD1. Trimming took 2 bases from V and 5 from J; bases not matched to a gene: 8. CDR3 length equals 15 residues. Germline V lookup: CDR1 PRHDT, CDR2 FYEKMQ (reference sequence). Here the CDR3 reads CASSLTSGGGYGYTF. As DNA, the CDR3 is TGTGCCAGCAGCTTAACCTCAGGGGGAGGTTATGGCTACACCTTC. Supplemented by reference TRBV13 and TRBJ1-2, the full variable domain reads AAGVIQSPRHLIKEKRETATLKCYPIPRHDTVYWYQQGPGQDPQFLISFYEKMQSDKGSIPDRFSAQQFSDYHSELNMSSLELGDSALYFCASSLTSGGGYGYTFGSGTRLTVV.

This chain uses TRBV5-4 with TRBJ2-5; TRBD2 matches at 7 bases. Per the germline V gene, CDR1 is SGHNT and CDR2 is YYREEE (reference sequence). This CDR3 spans 14 amino acids. The V segment lost 10 bases and the J segment 0 bases; nucleotides outside the gene matches: 9. CDR3 sequence reads: CAGSKGGYQETQYF. CDR3 DNA sequence: TGTGCCGGCTCGAAGGGAGGGTACCAAGAGACCCAGTACTTC.

The gene calls are TRBV6-6 and TRBJ1-5; D is uncertain. The CDR3 covers 14 residues. The germline V gene encodes CDR1 MNHNY and CDR2 SVGAGI (reference sequence). With 0 bases removed from V and 2 bases from J, the gap between germline ends came to 5 bases. The CDR3 is CASSYSRGNQPQHF. The DNA for the CDR3 is TGTGCCAGCAGTTACTCGAGAGGCAATCAGCCCCAGCATTTT.

This clone was seen a single time. The chain recombines TRBV11-2 with TRBJ2-5; D not certain. The germline CDR1 and CDR2 sequences are SGHAT and FQNNGV. CDR3 length: 12 amino acids. Trimming removed 3 bases at V and 5 bases at J, with 7 bases between. The CDR3 nucleotides read TGTGCCAGCAGCTTTTCTGGCGAGACCCAGTACTTC. It yields the protein CASSFSGETQYF.

This rearrangement joins TRBV9 to TRBJ2-3; D is unclear. Trimming removed 3 bases at V and 6 bases at J, with 8 bases between. The length of the CDR3 is 12 residues. In germline, CDR1 is SGDLS, CDR2 YYNGEE. CDR3: CASSAAADTQYF. The CDR3, as DNA: TGTGCCAGCAGCGCGGCGGCCGATACGCAGTATTTT. The full variable domain, completed using reference TRBV9 and TRBJ2-3, is DSGVTQTPKHLITATGQRVTLRCSPRSGDLSVYWYQQSLDQGLQFLIQYYNGEERAKGNILERFSAQQFPDLHSELNLSSLELGDSALYFCASSAAADTQYFGPGTRLTVL.

The chain has TRBV29-1 and TRBJ1-2; D is possibly TRBD1 (6 bases). This CDR3 is built from 12 residues. Germline values: CDR1 SQVTM, CDR2 ANQGSEA. V was pared by 6 bases and J by 6 bases, with 14 bases between. The CDR3 region is CSVPKGENGYTF. The CDR3 region has the DNA TGCAGCGTCCCGAAGGGGGAAAATGGCTACACCTTC.

The CDR3 region has the DNA TGTGCCACCAGCAGTGACAGGGGAAAAGGCTATGGCTACACCTTC. Translating gives CATSSDRGKGYGYTF. The V and J genes are TRBV15 and TRBJ1-2; 8 nucleotides line up with TRBD1. V was clipped by 3 bases and J by 4 bases; unmatched bases: 7. Per germline, CDR1 LNHNV and CDR2 YYDKDF (reference sequence). This CDR3 region has 15 residues.

The rearrangement links TRBV7-3 to TRBJ2-1, with 12 bases lining up with TRBD1. The CDR3 loop spans 16 amino acids. Germline V gene sequence: CDR1 SGHTA, CDR2 FQGTGA. J was trimmed by 9 bases and V by 1 base; bases with no gene match: 7. In DNA form, the CDR3 reads TGTGCCAGCAGCTTAAACCCGGGACAGGGGGCAAGTGAGCAGTTCTTC. It encodes CASSLNPGQGASEQFF. Together with reference TRBV7-3 and TRBJ2-1, the CDR3 gives the full variable domain: GAGVSQTPSNKVTEKGKYVELRCDPISGHTALYWYRQSLGQGPEFLIYFQGTGAADDSGLPNDRFFAVRPEGSVSTLKIQRTERGDSAVYLCASSLNPGQGASEQFFGPGTRLTVL.

The chain links TRBV7-6 to TRBJ2-1; 9 bases line up with TRBD2. The trim removed 4 bases at V and 0 bases at J, leaving 10 bases unmatched. The CDR3 consists of 18 residues. Germline V gene data show CDR1 as SGHVS and CDR2 as FNYEAQ. The CDR3 here is CASSSPPLLAGSYNEQFF. CDR3 coding DNA: TGTGCCAGCAGCTCTCCCCCCCTACTAGCGGGCTCCTACAATGAGCAGTTCTTC.

The gene calls are TRBV5-4 and TRBJ2-2; TRBD2 aligns across 16 bases. With V trimmed by 9 bases and J by 5 bases, 7 bases remained unmatched. This CDR3 comprises 16 residues. Germline CDR1 reads SGHNT; CDR2 reads YYREEE (reference sequence). The CDR3 coding sequence is TGTGCCACCCAGGGACTAGCGGGAGGGCGTACCGGGGAGCTGTTTTTT. It translates to CATQGLAGGRTGELFF.

J is TRBJ2-3 and V is TRBV5-1; TRBD2 matches 7 bases. V was pared by 2 bases and J by 3 bases, with 6 bases of the junction left unmatched. Looked up from germline, CDR1 is SGHRS and CDR2 is YFSETQ. CDR3 length: 15 amino acids. CDR3 bases: TGCGCCAGCAGCTTAGGTGGGAGGGGTACAGATACGCAGTATTTT. Encoded protein: CASSLGGRGTDTQYF. Full variable domain (missing parts from reference TRBV5-1 and TRBJ2-3): KAGVTQTPRYLIKTRGQQVTLSCSPISGHRSVSWYQQTPGQGLQFLFEYFSETQRNKGNFPGRFSGRQFSNSRSEMNVSTLELGDSALYLCASSLGGRGTDTQYFGPGTRLTVL.

This clone occurred a few times. Distinct nucleotide sequences in the sample also encode this CDR3. This sequence joins TRBV7-9 and TRBJ2-1; 13 nucleotides match TRBD2. The CDR3 is 15 residues long. In germline, CDR1 is SEHNR, CDR2 FQNEAQ (reference sequence). Losses at the gene ends were 1 base for V and 7 bases for J; bases not matched to a gene: 1. CDR3 nucleotides: TGTGCCAGCAGCTTAGTGACTAGCGGGAGGAATGAGCAGTTCTTC. As protein: CASSLVTSGRNEQFF.

V usage is TRBV9 and J usage is TRBJ2-3; 8 nucleotides match TRBD2. The CDR3 is 18 residues long. CDR1 is SGDLS and CDR2 is YYNGEE in the germline V gene. V shed 0 bases, J shed 2 bases, and the junction held 11 bases outside the gene matches. The DNA for the CDR3 is TGTGCCAGCAGCGTAGGCCCCCGCAGCGGGAGTACCACAGATACGCAGTATTTT. Protein product: CASSVGPRSGSTTDTQYF.

The chain recombines TRBV6-1 with TRBJ2-1; D is possibly TRBD2 (6 bases). CDR1 MNHNS and CDR2 SASEGT come from the germline V gene. The CDR3 is made up of 16 amino acids. Deletions cut 0 bases from V and 7 bases from J, with 16 bases between. The CDR3, as DNA: TGTGCCAGCAGTGAAGCGCCGGGAGAATGGTCGAATGAGCAGTTCTTC. Its protein product is CASSEAPGEWSNEQFF.

The chain has TRBV2 and TRBJ1-5, with 10 bases aligning to TRBD1. CDR1 is SNHLY, CDR2 FYNNEI, per germline. This CDR3 comprises 14 residues. V shed 6 bases, J shed 6 bases, and the junction held 5 bases outside the gene matches. CDR3 bases: TGTGCCAGCAGACGACAGGGGGCATTTCAGCCCCAGCATTTT. It encodes CASRRQGAFQPQHF.

The chain recombines TRBV7-6 with TRBJ1-3; D unclear. Germline CDR1 reads SGHVS; CDR2 reads FNYEAQ. There are 16 residues in the CDR3. Trimming took off 5 bases at V and 0 bases at J, with 14 bases between the two ends. CDR3 nucleotides: TGTGCCAGCAGCCTCCCCTCCCCCAGCTCTGGAAACACCATATATTTT. Residues: CASSLPSPSSGNTIYF.

The chain joins TRBV9 to TRBJ1-1, with TRBD1 matching 7 bases. Germline CDR1 SGDLS, CDR2 YYNGEE. There are 14 residues in the CDR3. Trimming removed 4 bases from V and 5 bases from J; junction bases left unmatched: 8. The CDR3 loop reads CASSSRQGGTEAFF. The CDR3 DNA reads TGTGCCAGCAGCTCCCGACAGGGTGGAACTGAAGCTTTCTTT. The whole variable domain, remainder taken from reference TRBV9 and TRBJ1-1, is DSGVTQTPKHLITATGQRVTLRCSPRSGDLSVYWYQQSLDQGLQFLIQYYNGEERAKGNILERFSAQQFPDLHSELNLSSLELGDSALYFCASSSRQGGTEAFFGQGTRLTVV.

The chain combines TRBV29-1 with TRBJ2-1, with 10 bases aligning to TRBD1. The V gene's germline CDR1 is SQVTM and CDR2 ANQGSEA. The CDR3 is 13 amino acids. CDR3 region: CSGDRGFGDEQFF. DNA for the CDR3: TGCAGTGGGGACAGGGGATTCGGGGATGAGCAGTTCTTC.

V and J are TRBV2 and TRBJ1-4; the D is unclear. Germline lookup yields CDR1 SNHLY and CDR2 FYNNEI. This CDR3 comprises 12 residues. Trimming left V 5 bases short and J 4 bases short, with 5 bases between. Here the CDR3 DNA reads TGTGCCAGCAGTCAGTTTAATGAAAAACTGTTTTTT. Translation gives CASSQFNEKLFF. Filled out from reference TRBV2 and TRBJ1-4, the complete variable domain reads EPEVTQTPSHQVTQMGQEVILRCVPISNHLYFYWYRQILGQKVEFLVSFYNNEISEKSEIFDDQFSVERPDGSNFTLKIRSTKLEDSAMYFCASSQFNEKLFFGSGTQLSVL.